This T cell receptor (beta chain) comes out of a study of blood T cell repertoires in COVID-19. Study summary: Acute and convalescent COVID-19 samples came from the United States, Italy and Spain. In each case, the material was cDNA or gDNA derived from T cells, B-cell-depleted T cells, or PBMCs.

Per the authors' pipeline: For nucleated cells, counts were estimated from reference gene primer amplification. Profiled with immunoSEQ multiplex PCR; TCRdb holds only in-frame clones, not every one. V and J calls and clone size are those listed in that table; D and trimming were worked out from the DNA. The table shows approximately 350,000 clones, with approximately 88% occurring only once. V lost 0 bases and J 0 bases, leaving 14 bases between the germline ends. CDR3 length: 17 residues. Per germline, CDR1 LGHNA and CDR2 YSLEER. This chain joins TRBV4-3 and TRBJ1-1, with D unclear. Sequenced sample: peripheral blood. This TCR derives from a man aged 40-50 years with acute or convalescent COVID-19. CDR3 sequence reads: CASSQDTQNQMNTEAFF. DNA of the CDR3: TGCGCCAGCAGCCAAGATACCCAGAACCAAATGAACACTGAAGCTTTCTTT.